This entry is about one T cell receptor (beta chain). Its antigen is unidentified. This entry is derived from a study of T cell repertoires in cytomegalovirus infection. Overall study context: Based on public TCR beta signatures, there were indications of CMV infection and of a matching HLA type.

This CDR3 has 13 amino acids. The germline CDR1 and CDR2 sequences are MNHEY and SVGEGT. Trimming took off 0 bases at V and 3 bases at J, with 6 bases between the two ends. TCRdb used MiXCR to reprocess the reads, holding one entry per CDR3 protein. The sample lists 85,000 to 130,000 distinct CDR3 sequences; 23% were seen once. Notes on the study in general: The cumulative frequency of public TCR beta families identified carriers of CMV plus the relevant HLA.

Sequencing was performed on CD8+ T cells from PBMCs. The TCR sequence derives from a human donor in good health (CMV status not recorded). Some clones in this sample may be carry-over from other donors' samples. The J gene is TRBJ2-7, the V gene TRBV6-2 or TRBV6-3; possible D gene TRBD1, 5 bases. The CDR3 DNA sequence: TGTGCCAGCAGTTACTCGACAGACTACGAGCAGTACTTC. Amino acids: CASSYSTDYEQYF.